This T cell receptor (beta chain) comes out of a study of blood T cell repertoires in COVID-19. Study-level information: Nucleic acid was either cDNA or gDNA, and it came from T cells, B-cell-depleted T cells, or PBMCs.

How the authors handled the data: The authors estimated nucleated cell counts from reference gene primer amplification. Profiled with immunoSEQ multiplex PCR; TCRdb holds only in-frame clones, not every one. D and trimming come from the DNA, and the V and J calls and clone size come from that table. The data contain around 330,000 clones, about nine tenths of them singletons. The germline CDR1 and CDR2 sequences are SGHTA and FQGNSA. The V end was cut by 4 bases, the J end by 7 bases, with 16 bases between. The CDR3 is 15 amino acids. The chain joins TRBV7-2 to TRBJ2-2, with a tentative D call TRBD1 (7 bases). The sequencing input was PBMCs or T cells enriched from blood (not recorded which). The sequence was collected from a man aged 60 to 75 who had recovered from COVID-19. CDR3 bases: TGTGCCAGCAGCTGGGGGGCCGGGACAGACGGGGAGCTGTTTTTT. As protein: CASSWGAGTDGELFF.